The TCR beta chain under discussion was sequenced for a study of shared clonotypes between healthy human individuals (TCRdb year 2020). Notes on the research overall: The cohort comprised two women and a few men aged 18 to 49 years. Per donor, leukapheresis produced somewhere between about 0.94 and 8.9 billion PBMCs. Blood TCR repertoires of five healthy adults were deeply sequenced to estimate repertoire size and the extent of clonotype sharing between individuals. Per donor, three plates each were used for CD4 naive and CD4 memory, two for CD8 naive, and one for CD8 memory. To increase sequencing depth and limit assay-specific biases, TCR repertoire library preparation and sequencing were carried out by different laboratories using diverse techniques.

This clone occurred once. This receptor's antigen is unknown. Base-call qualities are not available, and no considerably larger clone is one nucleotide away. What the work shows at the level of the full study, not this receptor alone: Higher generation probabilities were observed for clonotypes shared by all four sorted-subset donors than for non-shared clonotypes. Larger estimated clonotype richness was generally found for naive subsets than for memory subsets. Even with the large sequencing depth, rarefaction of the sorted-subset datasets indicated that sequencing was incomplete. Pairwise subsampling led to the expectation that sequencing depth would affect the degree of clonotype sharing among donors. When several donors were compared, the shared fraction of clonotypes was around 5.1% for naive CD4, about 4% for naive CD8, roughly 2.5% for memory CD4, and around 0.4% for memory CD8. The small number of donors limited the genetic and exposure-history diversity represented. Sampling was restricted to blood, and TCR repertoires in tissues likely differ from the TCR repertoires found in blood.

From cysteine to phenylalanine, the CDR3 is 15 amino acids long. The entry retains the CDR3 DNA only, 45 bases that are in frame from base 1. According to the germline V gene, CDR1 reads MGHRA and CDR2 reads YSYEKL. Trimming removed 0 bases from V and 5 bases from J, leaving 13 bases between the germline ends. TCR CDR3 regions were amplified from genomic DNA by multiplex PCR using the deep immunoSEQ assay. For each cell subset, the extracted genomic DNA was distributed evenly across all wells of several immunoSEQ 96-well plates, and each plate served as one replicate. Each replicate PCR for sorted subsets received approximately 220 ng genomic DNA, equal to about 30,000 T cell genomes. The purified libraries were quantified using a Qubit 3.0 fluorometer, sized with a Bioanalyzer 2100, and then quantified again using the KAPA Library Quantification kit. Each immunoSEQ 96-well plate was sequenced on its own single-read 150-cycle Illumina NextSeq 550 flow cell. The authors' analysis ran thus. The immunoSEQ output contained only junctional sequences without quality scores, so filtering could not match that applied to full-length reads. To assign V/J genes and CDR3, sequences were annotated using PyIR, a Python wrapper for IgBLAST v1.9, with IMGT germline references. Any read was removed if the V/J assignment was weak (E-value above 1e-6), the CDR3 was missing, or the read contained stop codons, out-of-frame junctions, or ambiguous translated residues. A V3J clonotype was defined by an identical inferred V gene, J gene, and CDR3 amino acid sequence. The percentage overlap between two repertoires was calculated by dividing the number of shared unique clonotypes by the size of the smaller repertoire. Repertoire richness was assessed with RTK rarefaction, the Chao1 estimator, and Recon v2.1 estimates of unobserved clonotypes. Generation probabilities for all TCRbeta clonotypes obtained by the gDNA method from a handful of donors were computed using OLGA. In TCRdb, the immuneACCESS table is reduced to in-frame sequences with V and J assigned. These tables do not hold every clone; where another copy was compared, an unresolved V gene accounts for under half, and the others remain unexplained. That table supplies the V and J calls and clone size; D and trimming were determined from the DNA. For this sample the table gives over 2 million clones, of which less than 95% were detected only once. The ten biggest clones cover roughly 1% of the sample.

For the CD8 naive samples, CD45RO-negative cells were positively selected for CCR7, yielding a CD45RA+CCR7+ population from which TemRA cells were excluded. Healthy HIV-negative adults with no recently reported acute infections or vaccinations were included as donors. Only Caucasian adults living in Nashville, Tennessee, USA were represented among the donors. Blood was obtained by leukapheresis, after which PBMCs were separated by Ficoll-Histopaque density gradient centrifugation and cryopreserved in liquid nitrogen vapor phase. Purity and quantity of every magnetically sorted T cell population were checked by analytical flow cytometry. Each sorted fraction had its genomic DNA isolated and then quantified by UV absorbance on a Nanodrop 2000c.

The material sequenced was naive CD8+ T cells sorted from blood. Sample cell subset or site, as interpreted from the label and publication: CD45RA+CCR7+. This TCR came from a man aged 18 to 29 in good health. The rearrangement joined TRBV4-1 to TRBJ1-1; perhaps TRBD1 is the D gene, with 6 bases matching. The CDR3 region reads CASSQDPGARTEAFF. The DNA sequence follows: TGCGCCAGCAGCCAAGATCCGGGGGCCCGAACTGAAGCTTTCTTT.